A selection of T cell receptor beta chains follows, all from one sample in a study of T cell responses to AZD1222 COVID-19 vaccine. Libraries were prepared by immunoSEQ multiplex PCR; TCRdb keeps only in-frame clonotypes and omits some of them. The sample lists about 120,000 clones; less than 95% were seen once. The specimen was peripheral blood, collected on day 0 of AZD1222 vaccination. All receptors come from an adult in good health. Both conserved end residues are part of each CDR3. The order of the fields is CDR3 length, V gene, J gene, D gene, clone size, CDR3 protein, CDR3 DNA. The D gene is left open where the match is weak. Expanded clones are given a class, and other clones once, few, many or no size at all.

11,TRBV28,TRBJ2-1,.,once,CASSSPSEQFF,TGTGCCAGCAGTTCCCCCTCTGAGCAGTTCTTC
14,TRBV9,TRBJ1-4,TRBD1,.,CASTGGQGAEKLFF,TGTGCCAGCACCGGTGGGCAGGGGGCTGAAAAACTGTTTTTT
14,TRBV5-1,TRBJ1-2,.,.,CASSLRGGNHGYTF,TGCGCCAGCAGCTTGCGTGGAGGGAACCATGGCTACACCTTC
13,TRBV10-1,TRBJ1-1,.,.,CASSPTSDTEAFF,TGCGCCAGCAGCCCGACAAGCGACACTGAAGCTTTCTTT
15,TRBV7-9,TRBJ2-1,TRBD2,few,CASSPRVREGWEQFF,TGTGCCAGCAGCCCACGGGTCCGGGAGGGATGGGAGCAGTTCTTC
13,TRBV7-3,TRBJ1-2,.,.,CASSLDGEYGYTF,TGTGCCAGCAGCTTGGACGGGGAATATGGCTACACCTTC
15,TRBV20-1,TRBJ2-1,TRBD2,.,CSASDPGLVHNEQFF,TGCAGTGCTAGTGATCCGGGACTAGTGCACAATGAGCAGTTCTTC
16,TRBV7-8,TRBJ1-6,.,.,CASSLSSRAYNSPLHF,TGTGCCAGCAGCTTATCAAGTAGGGCATATAATTCACCCCTCCACTTT
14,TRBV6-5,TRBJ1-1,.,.,CASSYGGLEGRAFF,TGTGCCAGCAGTTACGGGGGGCTGGAGGGTAGAGCTTTCTTT
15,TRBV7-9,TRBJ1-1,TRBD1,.,CASSPRTGRNTEAFF,TGTGCCAGCAGCCCAAGGACAGGGCGTAACACTGAAGCTTTCTTT
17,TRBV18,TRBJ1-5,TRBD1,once,CASSPLQGADSNQPQHF,TGTGCCAGCTCACCACTACAGGGGGCGGATAGCAATCAGCCCCAGCATTTT
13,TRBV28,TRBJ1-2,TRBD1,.,CASSSGGWYGYTF,TGTGCCAGCAGTTCAGGGGGTTGGTATGGCTACACCTTC
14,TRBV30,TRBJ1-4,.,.,CAWSRLREGEKLFF,TGTGCCTGGAGTAGGCTAAGGGAAGGGGAAAAACTGTTTTTT
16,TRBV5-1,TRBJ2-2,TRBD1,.,CASSWLGQGLTGELFF,TGCGCCAGCAGCTGGTTGGGACAGGGACTAACCGGGGAGCTGTTTTTT
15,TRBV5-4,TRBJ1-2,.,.,CASSGGGGGDYGYTF,TGTGCCAGCAGCGGCGGGGGAGGCGGCGACTATGGCTACACCTTC
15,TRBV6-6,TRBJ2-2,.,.,CASSYRGQNTGELFF,TGTGCCAGCAGTTACCGGGGACAGAACACCGGGGAGCTGTTTTTT
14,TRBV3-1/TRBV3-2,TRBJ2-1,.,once,CASSHGSSYNEQFF,TGTGCCAGCAGCCACGGGTCATCCTACAATGAGCAGTTCTTC
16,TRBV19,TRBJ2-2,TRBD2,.,CASSINPGGPTGELFF,TGTGCCAGTAGTATAAATCCGGGGGGGCCAACCGGGGAGCTGTTTTTT
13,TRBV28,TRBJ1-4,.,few,CASSLVLNEKLFF,TGTGCCAGCAGTTTGGTTCTTAATGAAAAACTGTTTTTT
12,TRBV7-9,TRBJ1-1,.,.,CASRFQGNEAFF,TGTGCCAGCAGATTTCAGGGAAATGAAGCTTTCTTT
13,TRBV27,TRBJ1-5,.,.,CASGWGTGQPQHF,TGTGCCAGCGGTTGGGGGACGGGTCAGCCCCAGCATTTT
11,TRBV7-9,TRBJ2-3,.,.,CASSPLDTQYF,TGTGCCAGCAGCCCCTTGGATACGCAGTATTTT
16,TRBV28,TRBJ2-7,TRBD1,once,CASSLVSGQGNYEQYF,TGTGCCAGCAGTTTAGTGTCGGGACAGGGTAACTACGAGCAGTACTTC
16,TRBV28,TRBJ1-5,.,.,CATTGSVGRNNQPQHF,TGTGCCACCACGGGTTCAGTTGGTAGGAACAATCAGCCCCAGCATTTT
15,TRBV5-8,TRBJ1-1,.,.,CASSLRWLMNTEAFF,TGTGCCAGCAGCTTGAGGTGGCTGATGAACACTGAAGCTTTCTTT
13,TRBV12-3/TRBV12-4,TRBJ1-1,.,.,CASSLMGGVEAFF,TGTGCCAGCAGTTTAATGGGAGGAGTTGAAGCTTTCTTT
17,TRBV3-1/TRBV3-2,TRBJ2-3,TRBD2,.,CASSQSTSGRAIDTQYF,TGTGCCAGCAGCCAATCGACTAGCGGGAGGGCCATAGATACGCAGTATTTT
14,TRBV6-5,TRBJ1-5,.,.,CASSYSSRGQPQHF,TGTGCCAGCAGTTACTCGAGTAGGGGTCAGCCCCAGCATTTT
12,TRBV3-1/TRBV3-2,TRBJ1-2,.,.,CASSPGGYGYTF,TGTGCCAGCAGCCCGGGGGGCTATGGCTACACCTTC
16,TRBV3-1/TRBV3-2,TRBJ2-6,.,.,CASSQRGGAGANVLTF,TGTGCCAGCAGCCAAAGGGGAGGAGCCGGGGCCAACGTCCTGACTTTC
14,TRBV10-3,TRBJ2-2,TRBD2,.,CAIRGGDGTGELFF,TGTGCCATCAGGGGAGGGGACGGCACCGGGGAGCTGTTTTTT
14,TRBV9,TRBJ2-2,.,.,CASSVSQGTGELFF,TGTGCCAGCAGCGTTTCCCAGGGAACCGGGGAGCTGTTTTTT
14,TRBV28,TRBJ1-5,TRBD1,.,CASSLDRVSQPQHF,TGTGCCAGCAGCTTGGACAGGGTGAGTCAGCCCCAGCATTTT
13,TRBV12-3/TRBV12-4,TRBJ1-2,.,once,CASRVGPGYGYTF,TGTGCCAGCCGGGTTGGGCCCGGCTATGGCTACACCTTC
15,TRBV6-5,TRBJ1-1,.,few,CASNSKTGRNTEAFF,TGTGCCAGCAACTCAAAAACAGGGAGGAACACTGAAGCTTTCTTT
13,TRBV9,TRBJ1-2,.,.,CASSVEGAYGYTF,TGTGCCAGCAGCGTAGAGGGTGCCTATGGCTACACCTTC
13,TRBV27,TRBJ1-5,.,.,CASRGTANQPQHF,TGTGCCAGCAGGGGGACGGCAAATCAGCCCCAGCATTTT
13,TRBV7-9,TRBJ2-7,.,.,CASSPQSSYEQYF,TGTGCCAGCAGCCCCCAGAGTTCCTACGAGCAGTACTTC
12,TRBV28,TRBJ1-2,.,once,CASSGGGYGYTF,TGTGCCAGCAGCGGGGGGGGCTATGGCTACACCTTC
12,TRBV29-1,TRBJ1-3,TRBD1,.,CSVRQGANTIYF,TGCAGCGTTCGACAGGGCGCAAACACCATATATTTT
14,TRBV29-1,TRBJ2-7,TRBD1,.,CSVGPRDRGYEQYF,TGCAGCGTTGGCCCCAGGGACAGGGGCTACGAGCAGTACTTC
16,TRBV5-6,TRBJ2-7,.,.,CASSSAGVGLSYEQYF,TGTGCCAGCAGCTCAGCCGGTGTCGGCCTCTCCTACGAGCAGTACTTC
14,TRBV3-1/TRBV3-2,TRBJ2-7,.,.,CASSHGEGRGEQYF,TGTGCCAGCAGCCATGGCGAGGGGCGCGGGGAGCAGTACTTC
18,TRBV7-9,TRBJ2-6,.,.,CASSRGAGLSSGANVLTF,TGTGCCAGCAGCCGCGGGGCGGGGCTAAGCTCTGGGGCCAACGTCCTGACTTTC
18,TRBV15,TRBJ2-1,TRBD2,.,CATRGLAETGSSYNEQFF,TGTGCCACCAGAGGACTAGCGGAGACAGGCAGCTCCTACAATGAGCAGTTCTTC
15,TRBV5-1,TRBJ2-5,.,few,CASSLQGQTQETQYF,TGCGCCAGCAGCCTCCAGGGCCAGACCCAAGAGACCCAGTACTTC
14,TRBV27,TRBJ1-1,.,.,CASSFLRVNTEAFF,TGTGCCAGCAGTTTTCTTCGGGTGAACACTGAAGCTTTCTTT
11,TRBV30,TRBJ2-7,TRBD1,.,CAWNRQGEQYF,TGTGCCTGGAACAGACAGGGCGAGCAGTACTTC
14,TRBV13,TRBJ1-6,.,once,CASSLGRYNSPLHF,TGTGCCAGCAGCTTAGGGCGCTATAATTCACCCCTCCACTTT
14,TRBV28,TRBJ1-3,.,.,CATQTGGRGNTIYF,TGTGCCACCCAAACGGGAGGGAGGGGAAACACCATATATTTT
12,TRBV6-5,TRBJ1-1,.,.,CASSYWGTEAFF,TGTGCCAGCAGTTACTGGGGGACTGAAGCTTTCTTT
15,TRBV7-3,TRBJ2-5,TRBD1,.,CASSLRGQLQETQYF,TGTGCCAGCAGCTTAAGGGGACAGCTACAAGAGACCCAGTACTTC
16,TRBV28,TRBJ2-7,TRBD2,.,CASSFKLAGGRYEQYF,TGTGCCAGCAGTTTTAAACTAGCGGGAGGGCGCTACGAGCAGTACTTC